These 21 T cell receptor beta chains were sequenced from one sample in a study of prognosis after radiotherapy for stage I lung cancer. The genomic DNA TCR beta CDR3 region underwent two rounds of multiplex PCR. Specific primers for each TRBV and TRBJ gene were what first-round PCR used. One entry per CDR3 protein, called by TCRdb with MiXCR from the multiplex PCR reads. The profile shows about 35,000 distinct CDR3 sequences, 25% to 40% of them singletons. The material sequenced was PBMCs, taken before or after stereotactic body radiation therapy (not recorded which). The receptors were gathered from a donor at least 50 years old with non-small cell lung cancer.

This clonotype has ten or more counts. The chain employs TRBV7-8 and TRBJ2-3, with TRBD2 identical over 14 bases. The germline V gene has CDR1 SGHVS and CDR2 FQNEAQ. V shed 5 bases, J shed 4 bases, and the junction held 14 bases outside the gene matches. CDR3 length equals 19 residues. CDR3 in DNA: TGTGCCAGCAGCCGCGCCCGAGGTGGACTAGCGGGGGGAGCAGATACGCAGTATTTT. It encodes CASSRARGGLAGGADTQYF.

The chain uses TRBV2 and TRBJ1-2; D is ambiguous. Trimming took off 3 bases at V and 6 bases at J, with 14 bases between the two ends. The CDR3 totals 14 residues. In germline, CDR1 is SNHLY, CDR2 FYNNEI. The CDR3 is CASSDEPGIHGYTF. CDR3 coding DNA: TGTGCCAGCAGTGATGAACCGGGGATACATGGCTACACCTTC.

Many counts were recorded for this clonotype. The chain joins TRBV7-9 to TRBJ2-1, with TRBD2 matching 8 bases. V shed 0 bases and J 4 bases; nucleotides not matched to a gene: 11. The CDR3 spans 18 residues. Looked up from germline, CDR1 is SEHNR and CDR2 is FQNEAQ (reference sequence). The CDR3 region has the DNA TGTGCCAGCAGCTTAGCTTTGTTGCGGGGGGACCGATACAATGAGCAGTTCTTC. Its protein product is CASSLALLRGDRYNEQFF. The full variable domain, its missing parts supplied by reference TRBV7-9 and TRBJ2-1, is DTGVSQNPRHKITKRGQNVTFRCDPISEHNRLYWYRQTLGQGPEFLTYFQNEAQLEKSRLLSDRFSAERPKGSFSTLEIQRTEQGDSAMYLCASSLALLRGDRYNEQFFGPGTRLTVL.

This clonotype occurred a few times. A much larger clone lies a single base off, so this may be a read error. The chain links TRBV5-1 to TRBJ2-5, with D unclear. Looked up from germline, CDR1 is SGHRS and CDR2 is YFSETQ. V lost 3 bases and J lost 4, with 7 bases in between. The CDR3 totals 12 residues. The CDR3 is CASSSATETQYF. The CDR3 DNA reads as TGCGCCAGCAGCTCGGCCACAGAGACCCAGTACTTC.

About this clonotype itself: Mismatch with germline at one junction end may stem from a read error. The chain links TRBV19 to TRBJ1-6; a weak D match, TRBD1 (6 bases). Germline loops: CDR1 LNHDA, CDR2 SQIVND (reference sequence). This CDR3 is built from 15 residues. In DNA, the CDR3 is TGTGCCAGTAGTATAGGGGACATCGCCAATTCACCCCTCTACTTT. This sequence encodes CASSIGDIANSPLYF.

Comments on this clonotype: A much more abundant neighbour one base away suggests this may be a read error. The CDR3: CASSLCSLQFF. Written as DNA, the CDR3 is TGTGCCAGCAGTTTGTGCTCCCTGCAGTTCTTC. This chain uses TRBV27 with TRBJ2-1; D is undetermined. V was clipped by 3 bases and J by 12 bases, with 9 bases between them. From germline, CDR1 is MNHEY and CDR2 SMNVEV (reference sequence). The CDR3 spans 11 residues.

This clonotype was counted many times. This sequence joins TRBV6-2 or TRBV6-3 and TRBJ2-1; TRBD1 aligns across 9 bases. V gave up 6 bases and J gave up 10 bases; unmatched junction bases: 7. This CDR3 is built from 13 residues. Germline CDR1 reads MNHEY; CDR2 reads SVGEGT. The CDR3 DNA sequence: TGTGCCAGCAGCCCGGGACAGGGTGGCGAGCAGTTCTTC. Amino acid sequence: CASSPGQGGEQFF.

This clonotype was counted at least ten times. The chain joins TRBV19 to TRBJ1-1; D remains ambiguous. Germline assignment: CDR1 LNHDA and CDR2 SQIVND (reference sequence). V gave up 7 bases and J gave up 0 bases, with 9 bases separating them. The CDR3 runs to 13 residues. The CDR3 protein is CASNQAMNTEAFF. CDR3 sequence (DNA): TGTGCCAGTAATCAGGCTATGAACACTGAAGCTTTCTTT.

This clonotype turned up a few times. With a far larger clone one base away, a read error is the likely cause. This chain joins TRBV6-1 and TRBJ1-5; unclear D gene. The V gene's germline CDR1 is MNHNS and CDR2 SASEGT. CDR3 size: 14 residues. V was trimmed by 5 bases and J by 1 base, leaving 9 bases between them. CDR3 DNA sequence: TGTGCCAGCAGTTCCAGTGAGAGCAATCAGCCCCAGCATTTT. It specifies CASSSSESNQPQHF.

This clonotype has ten or more counts. This rearrangement joins TRBV7-9 to TRBJ1-2; 7 bases match TRBD1. The germline gives CDR1 SEHNR, CDR2 FQNEAQ (reference sequence). The J segment lost 3 bases and the V segment lost 2 bases, leaving 6 bases of the junction unmatched. The CDR3 has 15 amino acids. The CDR3 sequence is CASSLREGGDYGYTF. The CDR3, as DNA: TGTGCCAGCAGCTTACGAGAAGGGGGCGACTATGGCTACACCTTC.

This clonotype was counted many times. The chain links TRBV7-3 to TRBJ2-2; 8 bases are a match to TRBD2. J lost 4 bases, V lost 5 bases, and 15 bases had no gene match. The length of the CDR3 is 18 residues. Per germline, CDR1 SGHTA and CDR2 FQGTGA. The CDR3 spells CASSPHPTGAGATGELFF. The CDR3 region has the DNA TGTGCCAGCAGCCCCCACCCGACTGGAGCGGGGGCCACCGGGGAGCTGTTTTTT.

Note on this clonotype: With a much larger clone just one base away, this may be a read error. The rearrangement joins TRBV30 to TRBJ2-5; tentatively, D is TRBD2 (7 bases). The CDR3 contains 12 residues. Germline lookup yields CDR1 GTSNPN and CDR2 SVGIG (reference sequence). The CDR3 DNA reads as TGTGCCTGGGGGGGGGGCGTGGAGACCCATTACTTC. Its protein product is CAWGGGVETHYF.

CDR3: CASSSCMPGGSYNSPLHF. CDR3 in DNA: TGTGCCAGCAGCTCTTGCATGCCAGGGGGCTCCTATAATTCACCCCTCCACTTT. The chain joins TRBV6-1 to TRBJ1-6; 7 bases are a match to TRBD1. V lost 6 bases, J lost 0 bases, and 11 bases stayed unmatched. The germline V gene has CDR1 MNHNS and CDR2 SASEGT. The CDR3 length is 18 residues.

This clonotype showed up many times. The rearrangement uses TRBV7-9 and TRBJ2-5; no clear D gene. The germline V gene has CDR1 SEHNR and CDR2 FQNEAQ (reference sequence). The CDR3 is made up of 15 amino acids. The ends were cut back, 6 bases at V and 1 base at J, with 15 bases in the middle. In DNA, the CDR3 is TGTGCCAGCAGTAAAAACCTGGGGTCCCAAGAGACCCAGTACTTC. This codes for CASSKNLGSQETQYF.

As to this clonotype: Possible read error: a much larger clone is one base away. This chain links TRBV12-3 or TRBV12-4 with TRBJ2-1; 12 positions agree with TRBD2. CDR3 size: 20 residues. V dropped 5 bases and J dropped 4; count of bases not matched to a gene: 18. CDR3 sequence: CASSPLGLAGGGVRYNEQFF. The CDR3 DNA follows: TGTGCCAGCAGTCCGCTGGGGCTAGCGGGGGGGGGGGTTAGATACAATGAGCAGTTCTTC.

V and J are TRBV25-1 and TRBJ1-1; D perhaps matches TRBD1 (5 bases). The ends were cut back, 3 bases at V and 12 bases at J, with 17 bases in the middle. The CDR3 extends over 13 amino acids. Germline V gives CDR1 MGHDK, CDR2 SYGVNS. The CDR3 DNA follows: TGTGCCAGCAGTGAGCTCGACAGTGACGGATCTTTCTTT. Amino acids: CASSELDSDGSFF.

The V call is TRBV7-9, the J call TRBJ2-1, with 8 bases fitting TRBD2. Germline V CDR1 and CDR2: SEHNR, FQNEAQ (reference sequence). CDR3 length equals 16 residues. Trimming at V came to 4 bases and at J to 5 bases, leaving 10 bases not matched to a gene. The CDR3 sequence: CASSSPSGTRDNEQFF. In DNA, the CDR3 is TGTGCCAGCAGCTCCCCCTCCGGGACTAGGGACAATGAGCAGTTCTTC.

The chain links TRBV28 to TRBJ2-7, with D possibly matching TRBD1 (6 bases). The CDR3 has 14 residues. Germline V gives CDR1 MDHEN, CDR2 SYDVKM. Trimming pared 8 bases from V and 3 bases from J, leaving 17 bases between. CDR3 DNA: TGTGCCAGCGGCCCCGGTACAGGGTTCTACGAGCAGTACTTC. Its translation is CASGPGTGFYEQYF.

The rearrangement links TRBV29-1 to TRBJ1-1; unclear D gene. The V end lost 7 bases, the J end lost 3 bases, and 18 bases lay between the germline ends. This CDR3 region has 14 residues. Germline V gives CDR1 SQVTM, CDR2 ANQGSEA. The CDR3 is CSARRELVDTEAFF. In DNA form, the CDR3 reads TGCAGCGCCCGACGCGAGTTGGTGGACACTGAAGCTTTCTTT.

This sequence joins TRBV6-2 or TRBV6-3 and TRBJ2-7; D gene ambiguous. Germline V lookup: CDR1 MNHEY, CDR2 SVGEGT. The length of the CDR3 is 11 residues. Trimming left V 6 bases short and J 6 bases short, with 9 bases between. Written as DNA, the CDR3 is TGTGCCAGCAGCCCCTCGGCCGAGCAGTACTTC. As protein: CASSPSAEQYF.

This clonotype was recorded at least ten times. The chain employs TRBV6-8 and TRBJ2-7; D possibly corresponds to TRBD2 (7 bases). The CDR3 loop spans 15 amino acids. Germline loops: CDR1 MNHGY, CDR2 SAAAGT. V dropped 8 bases and J dropped 1 base, with 18 bases sitting between them. CDR3 loop: CASSPRGAGSYEQYF. CDR3 bases: TGTGCCAGCTCCCCTCGGGGGGCGGGTTCCTACGAGCAGTACTTC.